A single sample is the source of the 5 T cell receptor beta chains below, sequenced in a study of T cells in localized non-small cell lung cancer. Sequencing was performed with immunoSEQ multiplex PCR; in TCRdb, only in-frame clones are kept and a portion is missing. This sample has around 64,000 clones, with more than 85% found just once. The sample in question was peripheral blood, obtained before any cancer treatment. These receptors came from a man aged 40-75 years with stage I lung adenocarcinoma.

The V gene is TRBV6-4, the J gene TRBJ1-1; 8 nucleotides agree with TRBD1. V dropped 4 bases and J dropped 0; count of bases not matched to a gene: 4. CDR3 size: 15 residues. Germline assignment: CDR1 MRHNA and CDR2 SNTAGT. CDR3 in DNA: TGTGCCAGCAGTGTGACAGGGGATATGAACACTGAAGCTTTCTTT. Protein: CASSVTGDMNTEAFF.

The chain links TRBV10-3 to TRBJ2-3; TRBD1 might be the D (6 bases). This CDR3 comprises 14 residues. V was clipped by 7 bases and J by 2 bases, with 13 bases between them. Germline values: CDR1 ENHRY, CDR2 SYGVKD. CDR3 amino acids: CAIKQGQNTDTQYF. The CDR3 DNA follows: TGTGCCATCAAGCAGGGGCAGAACACAGATACGCAGTATTTT.

The chain is built from TRBV11-1 and TRBJ2-2; D is possibly TRBD2 (6 bases). The V gene lost 7 bases and the J gene lost 6 bases, with 12 bases spanning the gap. Germline assignment: CDR1 SGHAT and CDR2 FQDESV (reference sequence). There are 13 residues in the CDR3. The CDR3 protein is CASTIRGSGELFF. DNA of the CDR3: TGTGCCAGCACCATACGGGGGTCCGGGGAGCTGTTTTTT.

The chain links TRBV6-5 to TRBJ2-5; D gene uncertain. The CDR3 totals 14 residues. V was cut by 6 bases and J by 11 bases, with 22 bases left in between. CDR1 MNHEY and CDR2 SVGAGI come from the germline V gene. The CDR3, as DNA: TGTGCCAGCAGGGGGAATTTGGCTAGAGCCGGACAGTACTTC. It is translated as CASRGNLARAGQYF.

The chain employs TRBV19 and TRBJ2-5; 11 bases agree with TRBD1. Germline CDR1 LNHDA, CDR2 SQIVND (reference sequence). Unmatched junction bases numbered 6, after V lost 5 bases and J lost 4 bases. The CDR3 is 15 amino acids. CDR3 nucleotide sequence: TGTGCCAGTAGTCCAAGAGGGACAGGGGGAGAGACCCAGTACTTC. Translating it yields CASSPRGTGGETQYF.